What follows is one T cell receptor (beta chain) and its context. Its antigen is unidentified. Profiling relied on immunoSEQ multiplex PCR, and the TCRdb table lists in-frame clones only, not all of them. The table includes about 94,000 clones, roughly 90% detected once. The data are from a study of T cell responses to AZD1222 COVID-19 vaccine. Study observations and caveats: Unmutated regions of variants are reportedly targeted by nearly half of spike-specific TCRs.

This CDR3 is 17 amino acids long. In germline, CDR1 is SGDLS, CDR2 YYNGEE. The ends lost 4 bases at V and 2 bases at J; junction bases unmatched: 12. This TCR was recovered from an adult who received the AZD1222 COVID-19 vaccine. The sequencing used peripheral blood, collected 28 days after the second AZD1222 dose. The chain is built from TRBV9 and TRBJ2-5; 9 nucleotides line up with TRBD2. CDR3 sequence: CASSPRGSGGYQETQYF. The CDR3, as DNA: TGTGCCAGCAGCCCCCGCGGTAGCGGGGGATATCAAGAGACCCAGTACTTC.